This T cell receptor beta chain was sequenced during a study of glioma-infiltrating T cells after dendritic cell vaccination. The table lists this clone with a few counts. Its antigen is as yet unknown. The ends were cut back, 0 bases at V and 1 base at J, with 10 bases in the middle. The CDR3 spans 15 residues. In germline, CDR1 is SGHRS, CDR2 YFSETQ. Selection required adequate fresh-frozen tumor tissue plus more than two years' survival data. TCRB CDR3 was amplified from 2 ug genomic DNA or less. Method: immunoSEQ multiplex PCR; TCRdb's copy keeps in-frame clones and lacks some. The sample includes about 99,000 clones, roughly 79% of them seen just once. Whole-study results and caveats: The cohort had few patients with full blood and tumor sets.

This material consisted of blood, taken before dendritic cell vaccination. V usage is TRBV5-1 and J usage is TRBJ1-1, with D tentatively TRBD1 (5 bases). The TCR sequence derives from a human donor with glioblastoma. The CDR3 reads CASSLVYRRNTEAFF. The DNA for the CDR3 is TGCGCCAGCAGCTTGGTATACAGGAGGAACACTGAAGCTTTCTTT.